These 5 T cell receptor beta chains originate from one sample sequenced in a study of regulatory T cells in long-lasting Graves disease (dated by TCRdb to the early 2020s). Receptors were amplified or captured by multiplex PCR. The sample was run on an Illumina HiSeq 4000. TCR beta libraries were built with iRepertoire HTBI primers and Arm-PCR amplification of CDR3 regions. The public sequencing data were trimmed at Q25 with fastp and processed into clonotypes with MiXCR by TCRdb, which kept only in-frame beta chains. Rows with a matching CDR3 protein are joined into one entry that keeps the most common DNA and genes. For this sample there are about 450,000 distinct CDR3 sequences; roughly 17% appear just once. Of the sample, about 10% falls within the top ten clones. The time point label here, explained by the study, means: newly diagnosed GD, antithyroid drugs for less than 3 months. For both TCR sequencing and RNA sequencing, RNA was extracted from PBMCs using TRIzol.

These same records also appear under a second study, on T cells in Graves' hyperthyroidism and ophthalmopathy.

Sample: peripheral blood mononuclear cells (PBMCs), taken at new diagnosis, from a patient treated with antithyroid drugs. The receptor set was obtained from a woman aged 25 to 39 with Graves disease. Donor details come from another sample of the same person, matched by shared clones.

This clonotype was detected a few times. The genes are TRBV29-1 and TRBJ2-7; TRBD1 aligns across 7 bases. With V trimmed by 4 bases and J by 0 bases, 9 bases remained unmatched. CDR1 SQVTM and CDR2 ANQGSEA come from the germline V gene. CDR3 length equals 15 residues. This chain's CDR3 is CSVVGTEKYSYEQYF. The DNA of the CDR3 is TGCAGCGTTGTGGGGACAGAGAAATACTCCTACGAGCAGTACTTC.

The chain employs TRBV19 and TRBJ1-1; 7 bases line up with TRBD1. The V and J ends lost 4 bases and 0 bases, in that order; junction bases with no gene match: 2. CDR1 and CDR2 (germline): LNHDA, SQIVND (reference sequence). This CDR3 is built from 14 residues. The CDR3 DNA sequence: TGTGCCAGTAGTACACAGGGGATGAACACTGAAGCTTTCTTT. Translated, it gives CASSTQGMNTEAFF.

The genes are TRBV19 and TRBJ2-1, with D possibly TRBD2 on 6 matching bases. Germline V CDR1 and CDR2: LNHDA, SQIVND (reference sequence). The CDR3 consists of 15 residues. The V and J ends lost 6 bases and 7 bases respectively, with 19 bases between them. The CDR3 coding sequence is TGTGCCAGTAGGCGAGCGGACGCGGGGAGAAATGAGCAGTTCTTC. Its protein product is CASRRADAGRNEQFF.

This clonotype was found a few times. V usage is TRBV13 and J usage is TRBJ2-7; D remains unclear. V was cut by 7 bases and J by 3 bases, with 19 bases left in between. Looked up from germline, CDR1 is PRHDT and CDR2 is FYEKMQ (reference sequence). This CDR3 is 15 amino acids long. CDR3 residues: CASNKVTPTFYEQYF. The CDR3 nucleotides are TGTGCCAGCAACAAAGTGACACCTACTTTCTACGAGCAGTACTTC. The full variable domain, completed using reference TRBV13 and TRBJ2-7, is AAGVIQSPRHLIKEKRETATLKCYPIPRHDTVYWYQQGPGQDPQFLISFYEKMQSDKGSIPDRFSAQQFSDYHSELNMSSLELGDSALYFCASNKVTPTFYEQYFGPGTRLTVT.

This clonotype has at least ten counts. The genes are TRBV20-1 and TRBJ2-7, with 10 bases fitting TRBD2. With 3 bases clipped from V and 4 bases from J, the junction kept 3 bases outside the gene matches. Germline assignment: CDR1 DFQATT and CDR2 SNEGSKA (reference sequence). CDR3 length: 13 residues. The DNA of the CDR3 is TGCAGTGCTAGGCCTAGCGGGAGTTACGAGCAGTACTTC. It is translated as CSARPSGSYEQYF.